Described below is a single T cell receptor beta chain sequence and its context. Deletions cut 4 bases from V and 10 bases from J, with 9 bases between. CDR3 length equals 12 residues. CDR1 is SGHDT, CDR2 YYEEEE, per germline. This sample is drawn from a study of blood T cell repertoires in COVID-19. The data were produced by immunoSEQ multiplex PCR, yet TCRdb's version contains in-frame clones alone and is incomplete. The data hold 150,000 or so clones, with almost 80% observed a single time. Sequencing input: PBMCs or T cells enriched from blood (not recorded which). This chain joins TRBV5-6 and TRBJ1-6, with D unclear. This receptor was obtained from a woman in her forties or fifties who had recovered from COVID-19. The CDR3 protein is CASSGSHSPLHF. CDR3 DNA sequence: TGTGCCAGCAGCGGCAGTCACTCACCCCTCCACTTT. Filled out from reference TRBV5-6 and TRBJ1-6, the complete variable domain reads DAGVTQSPTHLIKTRGQQVTLRCSPKSGHDTVSWYQQALGQGPQFIFQYYEEEERQRGNFPDRFSGHQFPNYSSELNVNALLLGDSALYLCASSGSHSPLHFGNGTRLTVT.